This T cell receptor (beta chain) was obtained from a study of T cell responses to AZD1222 COVID-19 vaccine. TCRdb's table, derived via immunoSEQ multiplex PCR, lists solely in-frame clones and lacks some. The table lists 130,000 or so clones, roughly 82% of them singletons. As to this clone: Its antigen remains unknown.

General study points: Samples come after the peak T cell response, not at day 14. Of the AZD1222 recipients, only five to seven were seropositive at baseline. White British donors predominated, females outnumbered males, and clonal diversity was possibly underestimated. Two AZD1222 doses significantly raised spike-specific TCR breadth and depth over controls.

The CDR3 loop spans 16 amino acids. Trimming stripped 2 bases from V and 4 bases from J, with 16 bases between. Germline V gives CDR1 SGDLS, CDR2 YYNGEE. The material sequenced was peripheral blood, taken 28 days after the second AZD1222 dose. This clonotype originated in an adult who received the AZD1222 COVID-19 vaccine. J is TRBJ1-3 and V is TRBV9; weak D call: TRBD1 (5 bases). CDR3 DNA sequence: TGTGCCAGCAGCGTGTGGGGCAGCGAGTCCGGAAACACCATATATTTT. As protein: CASSVWGSESGNTIYF.